Here is one T cell receptor (beta chain) with its context. This clonotype was found a few times. What antigen it recognizes has not been identified. Base qualities were left out, and no much larger clone turns up one base away. This entry is derived from a study of blood T cells in healthy people across ages (dated by TCRdb to between 2015 and 2016). For context, the study as a whole: Template switching captured roughly one uniquely barcoded TCR beta cDNA molecule per two T cells in model experiments. To track age-related changes in TCR beta repertoire diversity, the study relied on deep sequencing normalized with unique cDNA molecular identifiers. The donors were split into four age groups: young (average 16 years), middle-aged (around 37), aged (over 55) and long-lived (about 82). Two additional independent replicas of 1 million unique cDNA reads from the same blood draw were analyzed for two donors (one aged 18 to 29 and one aged 80 or older). General study outcomes and caveats: The long-lived group showed more naive CD4+ T cells, fewer expanded clones and increased TCR diversity than the aged group, suggesting age selection. Total diversity estimates from one million sequenced T cells were considered lower bounds and underestimates. Bulk unsorted PBMC profiling prevented conclusive comparison of naive and antigen-experienced compartments. Observed TCR beta diversity correlated strongly with the percentage of naive T cells measured by flow cytometry. The CMV infection status of donors was not known, potentially confounding age-related changes in expanded clonotypes. As age increased, observed TCR beta diversity per million T cells dropped in a roughly linear way, and a significant reduction was already evident by age around 41.

According to the germline V gene, CDR1 reads MNHEY and CDR2 reads SVGAGI. The CDR3 sequence holds 15 residues, the cysteine and phenylalanine included. Just the 45-base CDR3 DNA is kept, in frame starting at base 1. At the junction V is shortened by 7 bases and J by 2 bases, with 16 bases in between. The donors were roughly 39 Caucasian individuals from Russia, aged 6 to 90 years, who were systemically healthy. Approximately 11 milliliters of peripheral blood were drawn from each donor into EDTA-treated Vacutainer tubes. PBMCs were isolated by Ficoll-Paque density-gradient centrifugation, with at least 7 million obtained per sample. Total RNA was extracted from PBMCs with Trizol reagent, with at least 6 micrograms obtained per sample. For every donor, an aliquot of PBMCs went through flow cytometry to measure the percentages of naive CD45RAhigh/CD27high T cells. Libraries came from 5' RACE. The sequencer was an Illumina HiSeq 2500. A second PCR of roughly 7 to 12 cycles was run with a J-beta primer mix and a sample-barcoded 5' primer. A unique molecular identifier was introduced onto each TCR beta cDNA molecule by a template-switch 5' adaptor carrying 12 random nucleotides. Each sample yielded at least 2.5 million CDR3-containing paired-end reads. First-strand cDNA was synthesized from all RNA with the Mint cDNA synthesis kit, primed by a TRBC-specific oligonucleotide. After uracil-DNA glycosylase treatment, a first 18-cycle PCR used universal primers M1SS and BC2_uni_R on all cDNA. Per the authors' processing: Each sample was normalized by randomly selecting 1 million high-quality reads, each carrying a distinct molecular identifier. Reads with shared molecular identifiers were discarded instead of being binned into consensus sequences. MiTCR, set to a Q25 quality threshold and the strictest error-elimination algorithm, was used for CDR3 identification, clonotype clustering and error correction. A nonparametric unseen species model with Euler transformation was used to estimate a lower bound on total TCR beta diversity. TCRdb trimmed the raw reads at Q25, called clones with MiXCR and kept productive beta chains. Each entry is one CDR3 protein sequence, shown with its most common DNA and genes. TCRdb's processing, not the study's, gives the V and J calls here. Present in this sample are around 990,000 distinct CDR3 sequences, roughly a quarter of which were seen just once. The ten largest clonotypes hold around 0.75% of the sample.

This sample also belongs to another study, concerning T cells of mothers and their children. Taken from the second paper: Nine systemically healthy Caucasian individuals served as donors, namely three mothers together with their six children. cDNA synthesis consumed the entire amount of extracted RNA, loaded at approximately 1.5 ug RNA in each 15 ul reaction. In the second PCR, the M1S primer introduced both the sample barcodes and 2-4 random nucleotides. Over 10 million TCR beta CDR3 reads came from each mother, compared with some 3 million reads from each child. In both related and unrelated pairs, thymic selection shapes the output of TCR recombination in a similar way, with inherited differences having only a minor effect. Related mother-child pairs always showed normalized repertoire overlap that was slightly higher than in unrelated mother-child pairs, though the difference was never significant. With a sensitivity of approximately 93 clones per million clonotypes, no persistent microchimeric T cell clones were detected. Deep NGS was used in the study to compare the TCR beta repertoires of mothers and children and to look for features that separate related mother-child pairs from unrelated individuals. Mothers averaged roughly 40 +/- 4 years of age and children averaged approximately 12 +/- 4 years. After adapter ligation was performed with NEBNext reagents, the libraries were sequenced on an Illumina HiSeq 2000 with 100+100 nt paired-end reads. To prevent cross-contamination, the mother and child libraries were prepared one month apart and sequenced in separate runs. For each donor, between about 450,000 and 2,300,000 distinct TCR beta clonotypes were identified. Naive TCR beta clonotypes were estimated from low-frequency clonotypes matched to each donor's FACS-determined naive share, without sorting.

This clonotype was obtained from a girl aged 2 to 10 in good health. This chain is built from TRBV6-5 and TRBJ2-3; the D gene is perhaps TRBD2, on 5 matching bases. Sequenced sample: blood. The bases are TGTGCCAGCACCACGGGGAGCGAGAACACAGATACGCAGTATTTT. This is translated as CASTTGSENTDTQYF.